The 16 T cell receptor beta chains below were found in one sample sequenced in a study of OX40 agonist ivuxolimab in advanced cancers. The protocol was immunoSEQ multiplex PCR, while the TCRdb copy is restricted to in-frame clones and leaves out a portion. The table lists some 58,000 clones, 70% to 90% of them singletons. Sequencing used CD4+ or CD8+ T cells sorted from blood, obtained in a trial of the OX40 agonist ivuxolimab. These receptor sequences come from an adult with an advanced solid tumor such as melanoma, head and neck, liver or kidney cancer.

The chain is built from TRBV6-5 and TRBJ1-5; 9 bases are a match to TRBD1. Trimming took 6 bases from V and 5 from J; bases not matched to a gene: 5. The CDR3 is 14 residues long. Looked up from germline, CDR1 is MNHEY and CDR2 is SVGAGI. CDR3: CASSQTGGHQPQHF. The DNA for the CDR3 is TGTGCCAGCAGCCAAACAGGGGGCCATCAGCCCCAGCATTTT.

The chain recombines TRBV30 with TRBJ2-7, with 8 bases aligning to TRBD1. V dropped 0 bases and J dropped 4; count of bases not matched to a gene: 2. In germline, CDR1 is GTSNPN, CDR2 SVGIG (reference sequence). The CDR3 covers 13 residues. The CDR3 reads CAWSVDRGYEQYF. In DNA form, the CDR3 reads TGTGCCTGGAGTGTAGACAGGGGTTACGAGCAGTACTTC.

The chain couples TRBV18 to TRBJ2-7, with 9 bases aligning to TRBD1. This CDR3 region has 14 residues. V lost 4 bases, J lost 6 bases, and 7 bases stayed unmatched. Germline V gene lookup returns CDR1 KGHSH and CDR2 LQKENI. The CDR3 nucleotides are TGTGCCAGCTCACTACAGGGGGCGCCGGCCGAGCAGTACTTC. This gives the protein CASSLQGAPAEQYF.

J is TRBJ2-5 and V is TRBV5-6; 8 nucleotides line up with TRBD1. Per the germline V gene, CDR1 is SGHDT and CDR2 is YYEEEE. This CDR3 spans 14 amino acids. J gave up 2 bases and V 6 bases, and 6 bases lay outside the gene matches. Here the CDR3 reads CASIAQGDQETQYF. CDR3 nucleotides: TGTGCCAGCATCGCACAGGGGGATCAAGAGACCCAGTACTTC.

This clone was counted a single time. CDR3 nucleotides: TGTGCCAGCAGCTTAGATCGAGGGGATACGCAGTATTTT. It codes for CASSLDRGDTQYF. The chain employs TRBV11-2 and TRBJ2-3; D is perhaps TRBD2 (5 bases). The V gene's germline CDR1 is SGHAT and CDR2 FQNNGV. Trimming removed 0 bases from V and 6 bases from J, with 7 bases in between. The length of the CDR3 is 13 residues.

The V and J genes are TRBV28 and TRBJ1-5; 9 bases align to TRBD1. Germline CDR1 is MDHEN and CDR2 is SYDVKM. The junction had 4 bases not matched to a gene; V was cut back by 0 bases and J by 1 base. The CDR3 contains 17 residues. The CDR3 DNA reads as TGTGCCAGCAGTTTATGGGGAGGACAGGGGAGCAATCAGCCCCAGCATTTT. Its protein product is CASSLWGGQGSNQPQHF.

The chain carries TRBV4-2 and TRBJ2-1; D is uncertain. The CDR3 sequence is 17 residues long. Germline V gene sequence: CDR1 LGHNA, CDR2 YNFKEQ. Trimming pared 0 bases from V and 5 bases from J, leaving 17 bases between. CDR3: CASSQDTGGVNHNEQFF. CDR3 nucleotide sequence: TGTGCCAGCAGCCAAGACACGGGCGGAGTTAATCACAATGAGCAGTTCTTC.

The V and J genes are TRBV5-4 and TRBJ2-3; maybe TRBD2 (6 bases). This CDR3 contains 13 residues. V lost 2 bases to trimming and J lost 6 bases, with 10 bases between them. The germline CDR1 and CDR2 sequences are SGHNT and YYREEE (reference sequence). The chain's CDR3 is CASSFPSDDTQYF. In nucleotides, the CDR3 is TGTGCCAGCAGCTTTCCTAGCGATGATACGCAGTATTTT. The full variable domain, rest sourced from reference TRBV5-4 and TRBJ2-3, is ETGVTQSPTHLIKTRGQQVTLRCSSQSGHNTVSWYQQALGQGPQFIFQYYREEENGRGNFPPRFSGLQFPNYSSELNVNALELDDSALYLCASSFPSDDTQYFGPGTRLTVL.

V usage is TRBV29-1 and J usage is TRBJ2-1; 10 nucleotides line up with TRBD2. The length of the CDR3 is 15 residues. With V trimmed by 3 bases and J by 10 bases, 12 bases remained unmatched. Germline CDR1 and CDR2: SQVTM and ANQGSEA. CDR3 coding DNA: TGCAGCGTTGACCCTCGGCTAGCGGGAGTGCGCGAGCAGTTCTTC. It encodes CSVDPRLAGVREQFF.

This clone was observed once. The J gene is TRBJ1-4, the V gene TRBV4-1; D is unclear. Germline values: CDR1 MGHRA, CDR2 YSYEKL. The length of the CDR3 is 14 residues. Trimming shortened V by 1 base and J by 2 bases, and 5 bases separated the two germline ends. The CDR3 DNA reads TGCGCCAGCAGCCAAGTACGGACTAATGAAAAACTGTTTTTT. Translating it yields CASSQVRTNEKLFF.

V gene TRBV29-1 combines with J gene TRBJ1-2; D gene uncertain. The CDR3 loop spans 11 amino acids. V lost 4 bases and J lost 8, with 11 bases in between. Germline lookup yields CDR1 SQVTM and CDR2 ANQGSEA. CDR3 coding DNA: TGCAGCGTTGTAAGCCCCGGAGGCTACACCTTC. Translating it yields CSVVSPGGYTF.

The V gene is TRBV7-8, the J gene TRBJ2-7; D not certain. Germline assignment: CDR1 SGHVS and CDR2 FQNEAQ. Trimming took off 5 bases at V and 2 bases at J, with 10 bases between the two ends. The CDR3 consists of 13 residues. The DNA of the CDR3 is TGTGCCAGCAGCACCCTACGAACCTACGAGCAGTACTTC. Translated, it gives CASSTLRTYEQYF.

J is TRBJ1-5 and V is TRBV11-2; D possibly corresponds to TRBD1 (6 bases). There are 15 residues in the CDR3. Germline V gene sequence: CDR1 SGHAT, CDR2 FQNNGV. Trimming left V 3 bases short and J 2 bases short, with 11 bases between. The CDR3 DNA sequence: TGTGCCAGCAGCTTGGAGGGGGATGGCAATCAGCCCCAGCATTTT. Amino acid sequence: CASSLEGDGNQPQHF.

The J gene is TRBJ2-1, the V gene TRBV11-1; 11 bases fit TRBD2. This CDR3 has 16 residues. CDR1 and CDR2 from the germline V gene are SGHAT and FQDESV (reference sequence). Unmatched junction bases numbered 7, after V lost 2 bases and J lost 7 bases. In nucleotides, the CDR3 is TGTGCCAGCAGCTTATACGAACTAGCGGGAGTTAATGAGCAGTTCTTC. It encodes CASSLYELAGVNEQFF.

The gene calls are TRBV4-1 and TRBJ1-1; the D is unclear. The CDR3 has 15 amino acids. Germline CDR1 reads MGHRA; CDR2 reads YSYEKL. V lost 1 base and J 0 bases, leaving 9 bases between the germline ends. The CDR3 protein is CASSQGTVMNTEAFF. In nucleotides, the CDR3 is TGCGCCAGCAGCCAAGGGACGGTGATGAACACTGAAGCTTTCTTT.

The V gene is TRBV29-1, the J gene TRBJ2-1; no clear D. V was trimmed by 4 bases and J by 7 bases, leaving 8 bases between them. The germline V gene has CDR1 SQVTM and CDR2 ANQGSEA. The CDR3 spans 11 residues. This CDR3 is CSVGLSNEQFF. CDR3 sequence (DNA): TGCAGCGTTGGACTTTCTAATGAGCAGTTCTTC.